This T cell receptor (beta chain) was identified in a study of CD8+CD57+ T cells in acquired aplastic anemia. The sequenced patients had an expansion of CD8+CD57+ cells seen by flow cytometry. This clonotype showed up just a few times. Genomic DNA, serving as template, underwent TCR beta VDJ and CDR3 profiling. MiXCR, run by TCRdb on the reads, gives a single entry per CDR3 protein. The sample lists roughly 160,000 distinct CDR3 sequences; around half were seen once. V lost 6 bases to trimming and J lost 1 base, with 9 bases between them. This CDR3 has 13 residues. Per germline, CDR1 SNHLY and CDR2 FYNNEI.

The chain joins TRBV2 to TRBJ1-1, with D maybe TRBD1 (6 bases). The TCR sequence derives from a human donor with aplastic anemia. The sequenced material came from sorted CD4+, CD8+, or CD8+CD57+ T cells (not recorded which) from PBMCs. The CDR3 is CASSYRENTEAFF. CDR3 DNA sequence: TGTGCCAGCAGCTACAGGGAGAACACTGAAGCTTTCTTT.